This T cell receptor (beta chain) was profiled in a study of blood T cell repertoires in COVID-19. Produced via immunoSEQ multiplex PCR; TCRdb's table is partial and in-frame only. The sample records hundreds of thousands of clones, roughly 90% being singletons. J gave up 5 bases and V 3 bases, and 22 bases lay outside the gene matches. The CDR3 length is 20 residues. Germline values: CDR1 KGHSH, CDR2 LQKENI. Sequencing was done on a sample of peripheral blood. The rearrangement joins TRBV18 to TRBJ1-2, with 9 nucleotides matching TRBD1. This TCR was recovered from a woman aged 45 to 65 with active or convalescent COVID-19. This chain's CDR3 is CASSPTQATYGTGMGYGYTF. In DNA, the CDR3 is TGTGCCAGCTCACCCACGCAAGCTACGTACGGGACAGGGATGGGATATGGCTACACCTTC.